This is a list of T cell receptor beta chains from one sample in a study of early T cells in non-severe SARS-CoV-2 infection. TCRdb reanalysed the 5' RACE reads using MiXCR and keeps one entry per CDR3 protein. The repertoire consists of about 39,000 distinct CDR3 sequences, with 4.5% to 7% occurring once and the leading ten covering roughly 4.5%. Material: whole blood, obtained at baseline. Source of these receptors: an adult who was a healthcare worker with PCR-confirmed SARS-CoV-2 infection or an uninfected control (not recorded which). Each CDR3 is given with its conserved first and last residue. The D gene is left open where the match is weak. Only part of the rows carry a size: once, few, many, or a class if the clone is expanded.

abundance	v_gene	len	d_gene	j_gene	CDR3nt	CDR3aa
NA	TRBV2	11	TRBD1	TRBJ2-3	TGTGCCAGCCAGGGGGAATATACGCAGTATTTT	CASQGEYTQYF
many	TRBV6-2/TRBV6-3	15	NA	TRBJ2-7	TGTGCCAGCACCTCAACGATGACAGGCACCTACGAGCAGTACTTC	CASTSTMTGTYEQYF
many	TRBV18	16	TRBD1	TRBJ2-1	TGTGCCAGCTCAGTATCCGGGACAGGGCAGTTTCGTGAGCAGTTCTTC	CASSVSGTGQFREQFF
many	TRBV4-2	16	TRBD2	TRBJ2-7	TGTGCCAGCAGCCAAGAATACGGACTAGCGGGCTACGAGCAGTACTTC	CASSQEYGLAGYEQYF
many	TRBV4-3	22	NA	TRBJ1-3	TGCGCCAGCAGCCAAGCCCCCCTTCCCCTTGAGACAGTCCAAGACTCTGGAAACACCATATATTTT	CASSQAPLPLETVQDSGNTIYF
many	TRBV7-9	13	NA	TRBJ2-2	TGTGCCAGCAGCCCCGGAGAAACCGGGGAGCTGTTTTTT	CASSPGETGELFF
NA	TRBV5-1	15	NA	TRBJ1-1	TGCGCCAGCAGTAAACAGGCCGAATTCCACACTGAAGCTTTCTTT	CASSKQAEFHTEAFF
many	TRBV7-2	14	NA	TRBJ2-1	TGTGCCAGCAGCTTATATCACCAATACAATGAGCAGTTCTTC	CASSLYHQYNEQFF
many	TRBV27	16	TRBD1	TRBJ1-5	TGTGCCAGCAGTCCCGCCCCAGGGGGTAGCAATCAGCCCCAGCATTTT	CASSPAPGGSNQPQHF
many	TRBV19	13	NA	TRBJ2-5	TGTGCCAGTAGTATTAACCACGGGGAGACCCAGTACTTC	CASSINHGETQYF
many	TRBV27	14	NA	TRBJ2-4	TGTGCCAGCAGTCCAACCAGGCCCCGCGACATTCAGTACTTC	CASSPTRPRDIQYF
many	TRBV21-1	12	NA	TRBJ2-7	TGTGCCAGCAGCAAAGTCATGTACGAGCAGTACTTC	CASSKVMYEQYF
many	TRBV5-1	17	TRBD1	TRBJ1-6	TGCGCCAGCAATCGCGGGACAGCCAGCTCCTATAATTCACCCCTCCACTTT	CASNRGTASSYNSPLHF
many	TRBV30	15	NA	TRBJ1-2	TGTGCCTGCCCGACTGAGGGAGCTTTAGGTTATGGCTACACCTTC	CACPTEGALGYGYTF
many	TRBV20-1	14	TRBD1	TRBJ2-3	TGCAGTGCTCTCCACCCCGGGGACAGGGATACGCAGTATTTT	CSALHPGDRDTQYF
many	TRBV20-1	13	NA	TRBJ2-7	TGCAGTGCTAACCGGGACGGACGGTACGAGCAGTACTTC	CSANRDGRYEQYF
many	TRBV20-1	15	NA	TRBJ1-1	TGCAGTGCTAGAGATGGGGGGGGCGCGGCCACTGAAGCTTTCTTT	CSARDGGGAATEAFF
many	TRBV18	15	NA	TRBJ2-6	TGTGCCAGCTCATTTGCCCCCCCTGGGGCCAACGTCCTGACTTTC	CASSFAPPGANVLTF
many	TRBV18	15	TRBD2	TRBJ2-7	TGTGCCAGCTCATCCGCGGGACTAGCGGGAGGTGAGCAGTACTTC	CASSSAGLAGGEQYF
many	TRBV7-2	17	NA	TRBJ2-3	TGTGCCAGCAGCTTAGGGCCAGCGGCCTCTAGCACAGATACGCAGTATTTT	CASSLGPAASSTDTQYF
many	TRBV19	12	NA	TRBJ2-1	TGTGCCAGCTCGGACTGGAACAATGAGCAGTTCTTC	CASSDWNNEQFF
few	TRBV7-6	13	NA	TRBJ2-2	TGTGCCAGCAGCTTAGTCGAAACCGGGGAGCTGTTTTTT	CASSLVETGELFF